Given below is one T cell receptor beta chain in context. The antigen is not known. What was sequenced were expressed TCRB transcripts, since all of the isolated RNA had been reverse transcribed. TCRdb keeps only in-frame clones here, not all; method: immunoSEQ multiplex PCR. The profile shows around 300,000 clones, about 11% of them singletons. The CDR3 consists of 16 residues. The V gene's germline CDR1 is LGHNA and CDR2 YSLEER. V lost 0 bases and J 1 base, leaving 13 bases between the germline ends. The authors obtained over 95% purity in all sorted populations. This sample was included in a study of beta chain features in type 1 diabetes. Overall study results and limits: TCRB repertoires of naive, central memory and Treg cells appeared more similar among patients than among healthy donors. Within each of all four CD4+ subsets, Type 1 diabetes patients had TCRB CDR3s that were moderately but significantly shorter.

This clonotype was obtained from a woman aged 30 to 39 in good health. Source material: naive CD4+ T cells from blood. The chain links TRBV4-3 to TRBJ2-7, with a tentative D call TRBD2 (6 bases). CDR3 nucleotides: TGCGCCAGCAGCCAAGATGTGGGACTCGTATCCTACGAGCAGTACTTC. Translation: CASSQDVGLVSYEQYF.